This TCR beta chain was identified during a study of identical twins (dated by TCRdb to between 2015 and 2016). About the study as a whole: To test whether fetal clonotypes persist, the study used deep sequencing on TCR alpha and beta repertoires from monozygotic twins, unrelated adults of various ages, and cord blood. To rule out contamination, replicate twin experiments were performed at different times with different library preparation protocols. Study-wide conclusions, independent of this receptor: Recombination models systematically underestimated out-of-frame TCR alpha sharing in monozygotic twins but agreed with sharing between unrelated individuals. Invariant T cells such as MAIT and iNKT could partly confound zero-insertion analyses, although diverse VJ usage argued against such confounding for most clonotypes. Because the same donors could not be followed over many years, the conclusions relied on cross-sectional statistical analysis. Compared with coincidental sharing between unrelated individuals, out-of-frame TCR alpha sequences shared between twins had an excess of sequences with low generation probability. In beta out-of-frame sequences, excess twin sharing was weaker, because having fewer shared sequences lowered the signal-to-noise ratio. Abundant cord blood beta clonotypes carried fewer insertions; young adult naive repertoires showed a weaker similar trend, while memory repertoires showed none.

On this clonotype: Its antigen target is currently unknown. The sample holds no much larger clone one base away, and base qualities are not on file.

All donors were healthy Caucasians. V loses 6 bases at its end and J loses 11 bases; junction bases beyond the gene matches: 16. CDR1 KGHSH and CDR2 LQKENI were looked up in the germline V gene. The CDR3 spans 15 residues, from the cysteine through the phenylalanine. Only the CDR3 portion is preserved as DNA: 45 bases, with reading frame beginning at the first base. Preparation of the library involved 5' RACE. Reads for this sample came from an Illumina HiSeq 2000. Template switching introduced a universal primer binding site; the final cDNA contained a unique molecular identifier, enabling accurate counting of TCR cDNA molecules. First-strand cDNA for TCR alpha and beta chains was synthesized from specific primers in the conserved constant-segment region. To control for contamination, every cDNA library was double barcoded, receiving both a SMART-Mk sample barcode and Illumina barcodes. Two successive PCR steps introduced TruSeq adapter sequences along with Illumina sample barcodes. Sequencing of the TCR alpha and beta cDNA libraries was done on the Illumina HiSeq platform using custom primers. In the original analysis: Unique molecular identifiers were extracted from raw reads with MiGEC, and CDR3 positions were determined with MiXCR. For each individual, recombination models were inferred using an EM algorithm with the repgenHMM and IGoR tools. The analysis of shared clonotypes was done with the tcR package in R, with sharing normalized by the product of cloneset sizes. To study raw recombination free of thymic and clonal selection effects, out-of-frame nonproductive sequences were analyzed. Through fastp at Q25 and MiXCR, TCRdb rebuilt clones from the public reads, retaining in-frame beta chains. Each entry is one CDR3 protein sequence, shown with its most common DNA and genes. The authors' filters were not applied to this entry. This sample gives 1.5 million or so distinct CDR3 sequences in total; less than 40% of them show up just once. The ten biggest clones cover approximately 0.25% of the sample.

The receptor chain draws on TRBV18 and TRBJ2-5; 9 bases in the junction line up with TRBD1. Sequencing input: cord blood. The sequence derives from a newborn girl in good health. The CDR3 in this case is CASSPTGTGYNEQYF. The sequenced DNA is TGTGCCAGCTCCCCTACCGGGACAGGGTACAATGAGCAGTACTTC.